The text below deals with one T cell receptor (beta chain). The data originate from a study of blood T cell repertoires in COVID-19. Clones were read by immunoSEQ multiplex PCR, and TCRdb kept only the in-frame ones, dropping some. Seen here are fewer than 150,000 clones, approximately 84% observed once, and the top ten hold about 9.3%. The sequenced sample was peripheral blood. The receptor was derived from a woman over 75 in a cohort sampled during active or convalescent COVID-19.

DNA for the CDR3: TGCAGCGTCCGGTCTGAAACCTACGAGCAGTACTTC. Protein sequence: CSVRSETYEQYF. This chain joins TRBV29-1 and TRBJ2-7; D remains unclear. Germline V gene data show CDR1 as SQVTM and CDR2 as ANQGSEA. With 6 bases removed from V and 2 bases from J, the gap between germline ends came to 11 bases. The CDR3 runs 12 residues.